This T cell receptor (beta chain) was found in a study of blood T cell repertoires in COVID-19. Study in general: Acute and convalescent COVID-19 specimens originated in the United States, Italy and Spain. PBMCs, B-cell-depleted T cells, or T cells were the source of the cDNA or gDNA that made up the material.

V lost 4 bases to trimming and J lost 9 bases, with 13 bases between them. Germline lookup yields CDR1 SQVTM and CDR2 ANQGSEA. The CDR3 length is 12 residues. Authors' methods: Scientists estimated how many nucleated cells there were by amplifying reference gene primers. Some clones are missing from TCRdb's copy, which holds only in-frame ones; the method was immunoSEQ multiplex PCR. D and trimming come from the DNA, and the V and J calls and clone size come from that table. The sample includes roughly 76,000 clones, 82% of them seen just once. The sequenced sample was peripheral blood. The chain joins TRBV29-1 to TRBJ2-1; the D gene is possibly TRBD2 (6 bases). This TCR was recovered from a woman in her 70s with acute or convalescent COVID-19. DNA of the CDR3: TGCAGCGTTGTTGCGTCTAGCGTTGAGCAGTTCTTC. As protein: CSVVASSVEQFF.